Following are 13 T cell receptor beta chains from one sample sequenced in a study of control samples from healthy donors and cancer patients. This table comes from immunoSEQ multiplex PCR, and its TCRdb copy is limited to in-frame clones, with some not included. The listing records about 190,000 clones. Sequences were obtained from blood. The source of these receptors is a woman aged 25 to 39 in good health.

The J gene is TRBJ2-5, the V gene TRBV5-6, with TRBD1 matching 7 bases. V shed 3 bases, J shed 3 bases, and the junction held 14 bases outside the gene matches. CDR3 length: 17 residues. Germline V gene data show CDR1 as SGHDT and CDR2 as YYEEEE. The CDR3 here is CASSWGHRGRAKETQYF. CDR3 nucleotides: TGTGCCAGCAGCTGGGGGCATAGGGGGCGTGCTAAAGAGACCCAGTACTTC.

The V and J genes are TRBV6-5 and TRBJ2-1; D unclear. The V end was cut by 6 bases, the J end by 9 bases, with 12 bases between. This CDR3 contains 12 residues. From germline, CDR1 is MNHEY and CDR2 SVGAGI. CDR3 sequence (DNA): TGTGCCAGCAGCCCACCCAGGAGTGAGCAGTTCTTC. Translation: CASSPPRSEQFF.

The J gene is TRBJ1-3, the V gene TRBV4-3; D not certain. The V end was cut by 0 bases, the J end by 0 bases, with 6 bases between. The CDR3 runs to 15 residues. The germline CDR1 and CDR2 sequences are LGHNA and YSLEER. Here the CDR3 DNA reads TGCGCCAGCAGCCAAGAAGGCCGCTCTGGAAACACCATATATTTT. This translates into CASSQEGRSGNTIYF.

J is TRBJ2-7 and V is TRBV28; 9 bases align to TRBD1. This CDR3 region has 13 residues. V shed 6 bases, J shed 2 bases, and the junction held 2 bases outside the gene matches. Germline V gene data show CDR1 as MDHEN and CDR2 as SYDVKM. CDR3 nucleotide sequence: TGTGCCAGCAGAGGGACAGGGACCTACGAGCAGTACTTC. Protein product: CASRGTGTYEQYF.

The chain combines TRBV7-9 with TRBJ2-2; D remains unclear. Germline V lookup: CDR1 SEHNR, CDR2 FQNEAQ (reference sequence). The CDR3 has 14 amino acids. V was trimmed by 3 bases and J by 6 bases, leaving 11 bases between them. CDR3 DNA: TGTGCCAGCAGCTTTCCCCTAGGAGCCGGGGAGCTGTTTTTT. It is translated as CASSFPLGAGELFF.

The chain couples TRBV6-6 to TRBJ1-6; D remains unclear. V lost 6 bases, J lost 5 bases, and 5 bases lay in between. The germline V gene encodes CDR1 MNHNY and CDR2 SVGAGI (reference sequence). The CDR3 spans 12 residues. The CDR3 DNA follows: TGTGCCAGCAGAGGCAATAATTCACCCCTCCACTTT. Translated, it gives CASRGNNSPLHF.

This rearrangement joins TRBV5-4 to TRBJ1-1; tentatively, D is TRBD1 (5 bases). The V end was cut by 3 bases, the J end by 4 bases, with 13 bases between. Germline V CDR1 and CDR2: SGHNT, YYREEE (reference sequence). The CDR3 loop spans 14 amino acids. For the CDR3, the DNA is TGTGCCAGCAGCTACCGGGGGTCCGGCACTGAAGCTTTCTTT. Its translation: CASSYRGSGTEAFF.

J is TRBJ1-5 and V is TRBV6-5, with 9 bases identical to TRBD1. Germline CDR1 reads MNHEY; CDR2 reads SVGAGI. This CDR3 contains 15 residues. V lost 5 bases and J lost 1; bases outside the gene matches: 3. DNA of the CDR3: TGTGCCAGCAGTCCCGACAGGGGGAGCAATCAGCCCCAGCATTTT. This sequence encodes CASSPDRGSNQPQHF.

The chain uses TRBV5-1 and TRBJ2-6; TRBD2 matches 11 bases. The length of the CDR3 is 18 residues. CDR1 SGHRS and CDR2 YFSETQ come from the germline V gene. After removal of 4 bases from V and 2 bases from J, the junction contained 8 bases not matched to a gene. The CDR3 sequence: CASSQTGTSGAGANVLTF. Written as DNA, the CDR3 is TGCGCCAGCAGCCAAACCGGGACTAGCGGCGCTGGGGCCAACGTCCTGACTTTC.

This chain joins TRBV6-1 and TRBJ2-7; D possibly corresponds to TRBD1 (6 bases). Trimming took off 2 bases at V and 7 bases at J, with 12 bases between the two ends. Germline CDR1 and CDR2: MNHNS and SASEGT. The CDR3 has 13 residues. CDR3 amino acids: CASSETTGREQYF. DNA of the CDR3: TGTGCCAGCAGTGAAACTACAGGGAGAGAGCAGTACTTC.

This sequence joins TRBV6-1 and TRBJ2-7; D gene uncertain. V gave up 2 bases and J gave up 12 bases, with 8 bases separating them. Germline V gene data show CDR1 as MNHNS and CDR2 as SASEGT. This CDR3 has 10 amino acids. The CDR3 protein is CASSEYPRYF. CDR3 sequence (DNA): TGTGCCAGCAGTGAATACCCCAGGTACTTC.

About this clone: Other DNA sequences in the same sample also yield this CDR3. The chain couples TRBV12-3 or TRBV12-4 to TRBJ1-1; possibly TRBD1 for D (5 bases). This CDR3 comprises 13 residues. V lost 6 bases and J lost 1, with 9 bases in between. CDR3 protein: CASRQQENTEAFF. The CDR3 DNA sequence: TGTGCCAGCAGGCAACAGGAGAACACTGAAGCTTTCTTT.

V gene TRBV10-2 combines with J gene TRBJ1-1; 8 nucleotides line up with TRBD1. This CDR3 region has 14 residues. V gave up 6 bases and J gave up 0 bases; unmatched junction bases: 3. From germline, CDR1 is WSHSY and CDR2 SAAADI. The DNA for the CDR3 is TGCGCCAGCAGAGGGACAGGAGTGAACACTGAAGCTTTCTTT. It is translated as CASRGTGVNTEAFF.